The sample holds a few counts of the clone carrying this T cell receptor (beta chain). The antigen is not known. Germline CDR1 reads MNHEY; CDR2 reads SVGAGI. The CDR3 loop spans 13 amino acids. V shed 6 bases and J 7 bases; nucleotides not matched to a gene: 6. The data are from a study of cytomegalovirus exposure and HLA in healthy donors. Study-wide findings and caveats: Because they were indistinguishable, some V segments, including TRBV6-2 and TRBV6-3, were excluded.

The primer mix had 60 Vbeta and 13 Jbeta primers. The table came from immunoSEQ multiplex PCR; TCRdb's copy has only in-frame clones and leaves some out. This table holds under 75,000 clones, around 70% found once. Material for sequencing was PBMCs. The clonotype comes from a human donor in good health. The chain employs TRBV6-5 and TRBJ2-7, with TRBD2 identical over 10 bases. CDR3 region: CASRTSGPKEQYF. CDR3 coding DNA: TGTGCCAGCAGGACTAGCGGGCCAAAAGAGCAGTACTTC.